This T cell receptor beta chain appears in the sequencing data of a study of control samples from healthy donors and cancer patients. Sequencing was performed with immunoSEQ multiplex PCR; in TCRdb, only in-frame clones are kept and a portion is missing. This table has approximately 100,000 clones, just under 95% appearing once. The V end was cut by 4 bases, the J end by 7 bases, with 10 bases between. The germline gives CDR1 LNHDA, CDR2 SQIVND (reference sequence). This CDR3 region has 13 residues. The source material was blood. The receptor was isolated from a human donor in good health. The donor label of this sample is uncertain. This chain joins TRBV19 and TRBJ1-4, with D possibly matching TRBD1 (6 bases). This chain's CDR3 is CASSTGTPEKLFF. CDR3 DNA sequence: TGTGCCAGTAGTACCGGGACACCTGAAAAACTGTTTTTT.